This T cell receptor (beta chain) was captured by sequencing in a study of OX40 agonist ivuxolimab in advanced cancers. The overall study: Intravenous ivuxolimab was administered to patients every 2 weeks at 0.01 to 10 mg/kg. Dose-escalation subjects each had hepatocellular carcinoma, melanoma, renal cell or head and neck cancer.

TCRdb keeps only in-frame clones here, not all; method: immunoSEQ multiplex PCR. Of fewer than 20,000 clones listed, about 81% were seen once; the top ten hold less than 45%. The germline V gene has CDR1 SGHVS and CDR2 FQNEAQ. The CDR3 totals 12 residues. V was clipped by 5 bases and J by 9 bases, with 11 bases between them. The sequencing used CD4+ or CD8+ T cells sorted from blood, collected in a trial of the OX40 agonist ivuxolimab. The chain carries TRBV7-8 and TRBJ2-1; possibly TRBD2 for D (6 bases). This TCR came from an adult with an advanced solid tumor such as melanoma, head and neck, liver or kidney cancer. The CDR3 bases are TGTGCCAGCAGCCGTGCGGGGCGTGAGCAGTTCTTC. Amino acids: CASSRAGREQFF.